A single sample is the source of the 9 T cell receptor beta chains below, sequenced in a study of shared clonotypes between healthy human individuals. Method: immunoSEQ multiplex PCR; TCRdb's copy keeps in-frame clones and lacks some. The data show around 640,000 clones, 95% to 96% seen once. CD45RO-negative, CCR7-positively selected cells formed the naive CD8 fraction, excluding terminally differentiated effector memory CD45RA+ cells. The sample consisted of naive CD8+ T cells sorted from blood. Receptors originate from a woman under 40 in good health.

The chain uses TRBV6-5 and TRBJ1-1; no reliable D call. CDR3 size: 14 residues. CDR1 and CDR2 from the germline V gene are MNHEY and SVGAGI. Trimming shortened V by 4 bases and J by 8 bases, and 17 bases separated the two germline ends. For the CDR3, the DNA is TGTGCCAGCAGTTCTGACCCCGGCGGAGGAGAAGCTTTCTTT. Translating gives CASSSDPGGGEAFF.

The genes are TRBV13 and TRBJ2-3; D might be TRBD2 (5 bases). Trimming left V 5 bases short and J 8 bases short, with 26 bases between. This CDR3 contains 17 residues. In germline, CDR1 is PRHDT, CDR2 FYEKMQ (reference sequence). CDR3 sequence: CASSPPPIGAALITQYF. The CDR3, as DNA: TGTGCCAGCAGCCCACCACCGATTGGAGCGGCCCTAATTACGCAGTATTTT. The entire variable domain, with the rest obtained from reference TRBV13 and TRBJ2-3, is as follows: AAGVIQSPRHLIKEKRETATLKCYPIPRHDTVYWYQQGPGQDPQFLISFYEKMQSDKGSIPDRFSAQQFSDYHSELNMSSLELGDSALYFCASSPPPIGAALITQYFGPGTRLTVL.

Concerning this clone: Distinct nucleotide sequences in the sample also encode this CDR3. The chain links TRBV27 to TRBJ2-7; a weak D match, TRBD1 (5 bases). The germline V gene has CDR1 MNHEY and CDR2 SMNVEV (reference sequence). This CDR3 contains 13 residues. V was trimmed by 3 bases and J by 3 bases, leaving 9 bases between them. CDR3: CASSFLDSYEQYF. For the CDR3, the DNA is TGTGCCAGCAGTTTCCTAGACAGCTACGAGCAGTACTTC.

V gene TRBV30 combines with J gene TRBJ2-7; tentatively, D is TRBD1 (5 bases). Trimming took off 6 bases at V and 3 bases at J, with 15 bases between the two ends. The germline CDR1 and CDR2 sequences are GTSNPN and SVGIG (reference sequence). This CDR3 is built from 13 residues. In nucleotides, the CDR3 is TGTGCCTGTCGGACACCCCCGTACTACGAGCAGTACTTC. It encodes CACRTPPYYEQYF.

V usage is TRBV5-6 and J usage is TRBJ2-7, with a weak D call TRBD2 (5 bases). V lost 4 bases and J 4 bases, leaving 18 bases between the germline ends. Germline V gives CDR1 SGHDT, CDR2 YYEEEE. This CDR3 spans 15 amino acids. CDR3 loop: CASSPSERIPYEQYF. The CDR3 coding sequence is TGTGCCAGCAGCCCATCGGAGCGGATCCCTTACGAGCAGTACTTC.

This rearrangement joins TRBV27 to TRBJ1-1; 7 nucleotides match TRBD1. CDR3 size: 17 residues. The ends lost 0 bases at V and 3 bases at J; junction bases unmatched: 10. Germline loops: CDR1 MNHEY, CDR2 SMNVEV (reference sequence). This CDR3 is CASSLSPPGRGYTEAFF. CDR3 bases: TGTGCCAGCAGTTTATCCCCCCCCGGCAGGGGGTACACTGAAGCTTTCTTT.

The V call is TRBV19, the J call TRBJ2-3; 11 nucleotides align to TRBD2. The CDR3 spans 17 residues. V was pared by 5 bases and J by 8 bases, with 15 bases of the junction left unmatched. Per germline, CDR1 LNHDA and CDR2 SQIVND (reference sequence). CDR3: CASSSRLAGSELGTQYF. CDR3 bases: TGTGCCAGTAGTTCGAGACTAGCGGGGTCAGAGTTGGGTACGCAGTATTTT.

The chain recombines TRBV10-2 with TRBJ2-7, with 9 bases identical to TRBD1. The CDR3 loop spans 13 amino acids. Germline trimming cut 7 bases from V and 5 bases from J; bases unmatched to any gene: 6. Germline loops: CDR1 WSHSY, CDR2 SAAADI. The CDR3 here is CASIRTGADEQYF. Written as DNA, the CDR3 is TGCGCCAGCATTCGGACAGGGGCCGACGAGCAGTACTTC.

V is TRBV4-1 and J is TRBJ2-5; 8 nucleotides line up with TRBD2. After removal of 5 bases from V and 2 bases from J, the junction contained 4 bases not matched to a gene. The CDR3 totals 14 residues. Germline CDR1 reads MGHRA; CDR2 reads YSYEKL. The CDR3 DNA reads TGCGCCAGCAGCACCCGACTAGCGCAAGAGACCCAGTACTTC. It yields the protein CASSTRLAQETQYF.